This T cell receptor (beta chain) was identified in a study of PD-L1 blockade in urothelial cancer. Study background: The patients first took atezolizumab in 2014, receiving 1,200 mg intravenously every 3 weeks.

CDR1 is SGHAT, CDR2 FQNNGV, per germline. The CDR3 extends over 14 amino acids. Between the trimmed V and J ends, which lost 5 bases and 2 bases, there was a span of 12 bases. TCRdb keeps only in-frame clones here, not all; method: immunoSEQ multiplex PCR. The data contain some 53,000 clones, around 79% of them singletons. Time point specified: pretreatment peripheral blood. Peripheral blood mononuclear cells were collected from every patient before and during treatment, yielding between 1 and 8 samples per patient. J is TRBJ1-1 and V is TRBV11-2; D perhaps matches TRBD1 (5 bases). Specimen: PBMCs, collected around atezolizumab (anti-PD-L1) treatment. The clonotype originates from a man in his 70s with urothelial cancer. The CDR3 DNA is TGTGCCAGCAGCCTGGGACTGCTCAACACTGAAGCTTTCTTT. Residues: CASSLGLLNTEAFF.